What follows describes a single T cell receptor (beta chain). Its antigen is not known. The CDR3 is 17 residues long. Looked up from germline, CDR1 is ENHRY and CDR2 is SYGVKD. The data derive from a study of cytomegalovirus exposure and HLA in healthy donors. 60 Vbeta and 13 Jbeta primers were used in PCR. Generated by immunoSEQ multiplex PCR, the TCRdb table keeps only in-frame clones and is missing some. The sample lists about 110,000 clones, 76% occurring once. Study results and caveats: In a later analysis, donors in an Asian-associated ancestry cluster reportedly had fewer N-insertions in productive TCRs than the cohort mean. V- and J-gene trimming in TCR beta was tied to a missense DCLRE1C variant by an analysis performed later.

This chain connects TRBV10-3 to TRBJ2-5, with D maybe TRBD1 (6 bases). The DNA end favors TRBJ2-7, so the J call may be wrong. The origin of this receptor is a man aged 25 to 40 in good health and CMV-seropositive. Material: PBMCs. In DNA form, the CDR3 reads TGTGCCATCAGTGTGTTCCAGGGGCTCCCGACTTCCTACGAGCAGTACTTC. The encoded protein is CAISVFQGLPTSYEQYF.